The sequence of this TCR beta chain was determined in a study of cytomegalovirus exposure and HLA in healthy donors. Study findings and constraints: In a later analysis, TCR beta V- and J-gene trimming was associated with a missense DCLRE1C variant. Investigators reported 150 to 200 TCR beta chains as tied to cytomegalovirus.

PCR involved 60 Vbeta and 13 Jbeta primers. Profiled with immunoSEQ multiplex PCR; TCRdb holds only in-frame clones, not every one. The sample has about 94,000 clones; about 76% are singletons. Germline lookup yields CDR1 SGHDT and CDR2 YYEEEE. The CDR3 runs to 12 residues. V lost 0 bases and J lost 5, with 5 bases in between. A remark on this clone: What it binds is unknown.

This chain connects TRBV5-6 to TRBJ1-2; D may be TRBD1 (5 bases). The receptor's source is a man aged 40-49 years in good health and CMV-seropositive. Sequenced material: PBMCs. This CDR3 reads CASSLEGYGYTF. The DNA for the CDR3 is TGTGCCAGCAGCTTGGAGGGGTATGGCTACACCTTC.